The 13 T cell receptor beta chains below all came from one sample that was sequenced in a study of T and B cells in COVID-19 patients. TRB rearrangements were amplified by multiplex PCR with BIOMED2 TRB-A/B primers. TCRdb reanalysed the multiplex PCR reads using MiXCR and keeps one entry per CDR3 protein. The table has around 5,100 distinct CDR3 sequences, around 29% seen once. TRB was amplified from approximately 250-500 ng of blood genomic DNA. Sequences were obtained from blood. These TCRs come from a human donor with active COVID-19.

This clonotype was found a few times. The V call is TRBV20-1, the J call TRBJ1-2, with TRBD1 as a possible D gene (6 bases). Trimming took off 6 bases at V and 7 bases at J, with 9 bases between the two ends. Germline-derived CDR1 and CDR2 are DFQATT and SNEGSKA (reference sequence). The CDR3 sequence is 10 residues long. The CDR3 here is CSAARGGYTF. In DNA form, the CDR3 reads TGCAGTGCGGCCAGGGGTGGCTACACCTTC.

By its share, this clonotype is medium-sized. The J gene is TRBJ2-3, the V gene TRBV15; 7 nucleotides match TRBD2. CDR3 length: 16 amino acids. V lost 0 bases and J lost 1; bases outside the gene matches: 4. The germline gives CDR1 LNHNV, CDR2 YYDKDF (reference sequence). As DNA, the CDR3 is TGTGCCACCAGCAGAGAGACTAGCCGGCGCACAGATACGCAGTATTTT. Translation: CATSRETSRRTDTQYF.

Within the sample, this clonotype is medium-sized. CDR3 region: CASSILQGSTEAFF. CDR3 in DNA: TGTGCCAGTAGTATACTACAGGGGAGCACTGAAGCTTTCTTT. This chain connects TRBV19 to TRBJ1-1; TRBD1 aligns across 7 bases. The germline V gene has CDR1 LNHDA and CDR2 SQIVND (reference sequence). This CDR3 is 14 amino acids long. Unmatched junction bases numbered 4, after V lost 2 bases and J lost 4 bases.

This clonotype is judged medium-sized. The V gene is TRBV7-6, the J gene TRBJ2-6; D remains ambiguous. The CDR3 covers 14 residues. CDR1 is SGHVS, CDR2 FNYEAQ, per germline. V lost 3 bases to trimming and J lost 2 bases, with 5 bases between them. DNA of the CDR3: TGTGCCAGCAGCTTCCAGACTGGGGCCAACGTCCTGACTTTC. Translated, it gives CASSFQTGANVLTF.

Worth noting for this clonotype: A read error may explain this, as a much larger clone is one base away. The rearrangement uses TRBV6-1 and TRBJ2-7, with D unresolved. The CDR3 contains 13 residues. Between the trimmed V and J ends, which lost 5 bases and 2 bases, there was a span of 10 bases. Per the germline V gene, CDR1 is MNHNS and CDR2 is SASEGT. This chain's CDR3 is CASSPVQTYEQYF. DNA for the CDR3: TGTGCCAGCAGTCCGGTACAGACCTACGAGCAGTACTTC.

This clonotype was found a few times. The J gene is TRBJ2-3, the V gene TRBV4-3; possible D gene TRBD2, 6 bases. The length of the CDR3 is 15 residues. The V gene's germline CDR1 is LGHNA and CDR2 YSLEER. V shed 0 bases and J shed 2 bases, with 9 bases lying between them. The CDR3 sequence: CASSQDRDFTDTQYF. The CDR3 DNA reads TGCGCCAGCAGCCAAGATAGGGACTTCACAGATACGCAGTATTTT.

This clonotype appeared a few times. The chain uses TRBV12-3 or TRBV12-4 and TRBJ1-6; the D is unclear. The CDR3 extends over 14 amino acids. The germline V and J ends were trimmed by 2 bases and 10 bases, with 12 bases remaining between them. The CDR3 loop is CASSLLAVGSPLHF. The CDR3 nucleotides read TGTGCCAGCAGTTTACTAGCGGTCGGGTCACCCCTCCACTTT.

The CDR3 region is CASSIGGRADTQYF. The CDR3 coding sequence is TGTGCCAGTAGTATAGGAGGGCGCGCAGATACGCAGTATTTT. The chain couples TRBV19 to TRBJ2-3; D may be TRBD2 (5 bases). Per the germline V gene, CDR1 is LNHDA and CDR2 is SQIVND (reference sequence). This CDR3 is built from 14 residues. With 1 base removed from V and 4 bases from J, the gap between germline ends came to 9 bases.

In this sample, this clonotype is medium-sized. The rearrangement joins TRBV12-3 or TRBV12-4 to TRBJ2-2; no firm D call. Trimming removed 4 bases from V and 0 bases from J, with 15 bases in between. This CDR3 is built from 17 residues. The CDR3 DNA reads as TGTGCCAGCAGTTCATTTACCAGCACCCCGAACACCGGGGAGCTGTTTTTT. It is translated as CASSSFTSTPNTGELFF.

This clonotype was observed a handful of times. The gene calls are TRBV5-1 and TRBJ2-2; D is perhaps TRBD1 (5 bases). V lost 4 bases and J lost 0, with 13 bases in between. The length of the CDR3 is 16 residues. Germline CDR1 is SGHRS and CDR2 is YFSETQ. DNA of the CDR3: TGCGCCAGCAGCCCCAAGACAGCCGCGAACACCGGGGAGCTGTTTTTT. Its translation: CASSPKTAANTGELFF.

In its sample, this clonotype ranks as large. The chain is built from TRBV29-1 and TRBJ2-2; D gene ambiguous. Germline CDR1 is SQVTM and CDR2 is ANQGSEA. V lost 4 bases to trimming and J lost 6 bases, with 6 bases between them. CDR3 length: 11 amino acids. This CDR3 is CSVASPGELFF. CDR3 nucleotide sequence: TGCAGCGTTGCAAGTCCCGGGGAGCTGTTTTTT.

The chain employs TRBV20-1 and TRBJ1-2; tentative D call: TRBD1 (6 bases). This CDR3 is 12 amino acids long. V shed 6 bases and J shed 4 bases, with 12 bases lying between them. The germline V gene has CDR1 DFQATT and CDR2 SNEGSKA (reference sequence). CDR3 sequence: CSATQGTYGYTF. The DNA for the CDR3 is TGCAGTGCGACTCAGGGGACCTATGGCTACACCTTC.

This clonotype is medium-sized in the sample. This chain joins TRBV7-6 and TRBJ2-3, with 9 positions matching TRBD2. The germline V gene encodes CDR1 SGHVS and CDR2 FNYEAQ. This CDR3 has 16 amino acids. Trimming cost V 5 bases and J 1 base; bases outside gene matches: 7. CDR3 bases: TGTGCCAGCAGCATTAGCGGGGGAGGCCGCACAGATACGCAGTATTTT. It encodes CASSISGGGRTDTQYF.